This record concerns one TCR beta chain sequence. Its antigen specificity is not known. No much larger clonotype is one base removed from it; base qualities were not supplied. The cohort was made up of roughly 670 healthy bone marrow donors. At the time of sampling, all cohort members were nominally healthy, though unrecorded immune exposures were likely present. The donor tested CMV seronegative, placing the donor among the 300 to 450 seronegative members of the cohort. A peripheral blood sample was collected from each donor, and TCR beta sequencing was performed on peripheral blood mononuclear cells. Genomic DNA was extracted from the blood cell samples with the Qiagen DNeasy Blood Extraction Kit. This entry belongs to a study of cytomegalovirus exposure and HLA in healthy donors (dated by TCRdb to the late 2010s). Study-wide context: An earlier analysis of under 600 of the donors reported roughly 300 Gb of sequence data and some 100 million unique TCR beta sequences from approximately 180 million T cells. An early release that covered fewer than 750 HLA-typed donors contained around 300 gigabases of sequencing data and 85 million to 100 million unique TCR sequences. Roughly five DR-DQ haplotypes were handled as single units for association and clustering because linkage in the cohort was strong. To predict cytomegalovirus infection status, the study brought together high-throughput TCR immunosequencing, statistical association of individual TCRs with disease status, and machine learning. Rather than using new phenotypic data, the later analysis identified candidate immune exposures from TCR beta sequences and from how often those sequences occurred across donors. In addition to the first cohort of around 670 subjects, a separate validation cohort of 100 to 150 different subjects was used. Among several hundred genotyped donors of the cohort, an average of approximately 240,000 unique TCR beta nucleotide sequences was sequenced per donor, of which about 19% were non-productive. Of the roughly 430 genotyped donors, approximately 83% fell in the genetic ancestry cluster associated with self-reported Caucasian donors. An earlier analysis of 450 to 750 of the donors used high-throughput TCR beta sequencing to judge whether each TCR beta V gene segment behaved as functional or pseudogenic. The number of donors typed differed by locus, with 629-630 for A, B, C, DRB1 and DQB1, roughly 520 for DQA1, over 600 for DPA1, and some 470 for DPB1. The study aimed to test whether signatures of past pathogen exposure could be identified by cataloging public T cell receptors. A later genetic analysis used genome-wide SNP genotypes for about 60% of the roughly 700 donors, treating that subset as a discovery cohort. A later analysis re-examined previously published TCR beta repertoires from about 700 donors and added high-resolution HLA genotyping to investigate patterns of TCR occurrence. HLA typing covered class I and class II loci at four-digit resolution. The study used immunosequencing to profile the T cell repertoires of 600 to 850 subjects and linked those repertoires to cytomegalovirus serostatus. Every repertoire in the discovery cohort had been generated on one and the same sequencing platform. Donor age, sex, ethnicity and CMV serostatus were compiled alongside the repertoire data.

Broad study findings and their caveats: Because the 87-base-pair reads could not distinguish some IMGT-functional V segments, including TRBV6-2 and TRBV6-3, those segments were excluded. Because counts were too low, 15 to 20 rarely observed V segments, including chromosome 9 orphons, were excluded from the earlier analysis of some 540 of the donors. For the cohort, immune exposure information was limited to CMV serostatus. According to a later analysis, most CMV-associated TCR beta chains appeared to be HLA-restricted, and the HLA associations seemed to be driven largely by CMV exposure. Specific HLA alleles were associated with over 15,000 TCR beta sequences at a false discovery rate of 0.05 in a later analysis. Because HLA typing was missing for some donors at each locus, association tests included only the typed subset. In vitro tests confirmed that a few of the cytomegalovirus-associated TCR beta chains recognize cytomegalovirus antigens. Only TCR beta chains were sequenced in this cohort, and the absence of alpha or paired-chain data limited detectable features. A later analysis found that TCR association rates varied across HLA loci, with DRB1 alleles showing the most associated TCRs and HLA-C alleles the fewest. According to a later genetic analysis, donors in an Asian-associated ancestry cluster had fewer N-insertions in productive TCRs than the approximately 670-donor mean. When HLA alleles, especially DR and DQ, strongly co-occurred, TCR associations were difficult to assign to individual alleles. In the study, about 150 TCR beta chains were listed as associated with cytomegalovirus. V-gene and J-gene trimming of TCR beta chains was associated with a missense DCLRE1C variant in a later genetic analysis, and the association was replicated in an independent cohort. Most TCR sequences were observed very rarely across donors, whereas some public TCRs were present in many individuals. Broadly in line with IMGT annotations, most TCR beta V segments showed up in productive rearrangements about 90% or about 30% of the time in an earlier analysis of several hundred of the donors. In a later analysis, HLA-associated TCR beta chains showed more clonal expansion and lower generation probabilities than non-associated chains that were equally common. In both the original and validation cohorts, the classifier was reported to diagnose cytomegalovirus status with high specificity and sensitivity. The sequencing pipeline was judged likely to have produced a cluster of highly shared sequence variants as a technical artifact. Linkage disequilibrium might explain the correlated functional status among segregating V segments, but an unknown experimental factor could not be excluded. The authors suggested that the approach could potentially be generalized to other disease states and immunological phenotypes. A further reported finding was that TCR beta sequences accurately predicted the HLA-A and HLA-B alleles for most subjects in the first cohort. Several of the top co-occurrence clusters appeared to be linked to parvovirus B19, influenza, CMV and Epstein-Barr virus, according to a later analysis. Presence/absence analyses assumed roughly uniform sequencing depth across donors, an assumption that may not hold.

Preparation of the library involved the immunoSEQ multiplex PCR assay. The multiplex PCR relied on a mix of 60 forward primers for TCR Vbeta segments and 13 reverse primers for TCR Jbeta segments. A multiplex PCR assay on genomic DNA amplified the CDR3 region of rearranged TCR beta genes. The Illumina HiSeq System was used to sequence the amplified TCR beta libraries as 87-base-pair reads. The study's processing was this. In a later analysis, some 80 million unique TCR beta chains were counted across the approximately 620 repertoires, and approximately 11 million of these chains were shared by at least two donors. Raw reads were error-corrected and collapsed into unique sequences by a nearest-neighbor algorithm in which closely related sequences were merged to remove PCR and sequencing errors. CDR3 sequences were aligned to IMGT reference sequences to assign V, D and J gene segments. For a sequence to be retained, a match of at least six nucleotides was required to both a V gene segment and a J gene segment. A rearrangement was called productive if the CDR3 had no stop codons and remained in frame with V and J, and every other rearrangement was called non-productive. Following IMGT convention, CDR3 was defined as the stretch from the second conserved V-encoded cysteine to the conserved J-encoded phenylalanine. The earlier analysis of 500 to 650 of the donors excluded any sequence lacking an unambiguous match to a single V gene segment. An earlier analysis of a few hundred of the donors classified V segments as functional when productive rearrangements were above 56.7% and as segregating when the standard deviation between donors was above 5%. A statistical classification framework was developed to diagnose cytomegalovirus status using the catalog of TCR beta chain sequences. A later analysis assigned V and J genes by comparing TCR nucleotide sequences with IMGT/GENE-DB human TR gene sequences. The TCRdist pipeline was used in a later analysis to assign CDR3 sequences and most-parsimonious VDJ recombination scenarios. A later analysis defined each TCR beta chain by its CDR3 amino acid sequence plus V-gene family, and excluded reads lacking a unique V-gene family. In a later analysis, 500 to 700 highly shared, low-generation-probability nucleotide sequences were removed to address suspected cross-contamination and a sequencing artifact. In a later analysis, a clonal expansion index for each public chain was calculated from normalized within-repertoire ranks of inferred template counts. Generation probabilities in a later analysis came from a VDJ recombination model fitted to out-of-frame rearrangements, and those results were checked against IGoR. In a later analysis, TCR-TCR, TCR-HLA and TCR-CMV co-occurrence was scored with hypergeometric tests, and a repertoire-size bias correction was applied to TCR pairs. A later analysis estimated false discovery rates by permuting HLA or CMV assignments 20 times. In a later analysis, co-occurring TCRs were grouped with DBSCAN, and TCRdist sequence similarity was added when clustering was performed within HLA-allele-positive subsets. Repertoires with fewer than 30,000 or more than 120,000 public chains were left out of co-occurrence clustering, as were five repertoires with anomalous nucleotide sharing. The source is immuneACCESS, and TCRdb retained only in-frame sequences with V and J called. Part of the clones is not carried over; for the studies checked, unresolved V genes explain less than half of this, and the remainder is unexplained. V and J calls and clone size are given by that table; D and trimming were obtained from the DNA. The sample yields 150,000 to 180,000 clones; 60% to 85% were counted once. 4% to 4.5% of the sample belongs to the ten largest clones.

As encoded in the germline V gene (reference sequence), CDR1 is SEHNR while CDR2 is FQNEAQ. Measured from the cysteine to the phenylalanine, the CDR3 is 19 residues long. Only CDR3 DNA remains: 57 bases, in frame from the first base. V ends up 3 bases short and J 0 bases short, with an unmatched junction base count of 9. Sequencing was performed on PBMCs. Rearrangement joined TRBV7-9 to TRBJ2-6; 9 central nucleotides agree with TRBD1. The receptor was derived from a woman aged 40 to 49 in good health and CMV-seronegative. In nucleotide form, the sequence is TGTGCCAGCAGCTTTAGGAGACAGGGGGTGAGCTCTGGGGCCAACGTCCTGACTTTC. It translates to CASSFRRQGVSSGANVLTF.